A single sample gave rise to the 16 T cell receptor beta chains below, sequenced in a study of cytomegalovirus exposure and HLA in healthy donors. PCR employed 60 Vbeta and 13 Jbeta primers. Sequencing was performed with immunoSEQ multiplex PCR; in TCRdb, only in-frame clones are kept and a portion is missing. The sample shows roughly 130,000 clones, about 74% of them seen only once. The material sequenced was PBMCs. The origin of the receptors is a woman aged 45-65 years in good health and CMV-seropositive.

The chain combines TRBV5-1 with TRBJ2-3; a possible D gene is TRBD2 (5 bases). Deletions cut 4 bases from V and 4 bases from J, with 19 bases between. Germline V gives CDR1 SGHRS, CDR2 YFSETQ. This CDR3 region has 16 residues. The CDR3 protein is CASSPGQTGNADTQYF. DNA for the CDR3: TGCGCCAGCAGCCCTGGCCAGACGGGGAACGCAGATACGCAGTATTTT.

This clone was seen a handful of times. The J gene is TRBJ2-7, the V gene TRBV11-3, with D possibly being TRBD2 (5 bases). Germline CDR1 and CDR2: SGHNT and YENEEA. This CDR3 spans 14 amino acids. The V and J ends lost 6 bases and 2 bases respectively, with 14 bases between them. The CDR3 loop reads CASSPLPGTYEQYF. The CDR3 DNA is TGTGCCAGCAGTCCCTTACCGGGAACCTACGAGCAGTACTTC.

The chain recombines TRBV25-1 with TRBJ2-5, with D possibly being TRBD2 (5 bases). CDR1 and CDR2 from the germline V gene are MGHDK and SYGVNS. Trimming pared 3 bases from V and 3 bases from J, leaving 14 bases between. The CDR3 is 15 amino acids. This chain's CDR3 is CASSDPAELEETQYF. In DNA, the CDR3 is TGTGCCAGCAGTGACCCAGCGGAGCTAGAAGAGACCCAGTACTTC. The full variable domain, with the rest looked up from reference TRBV25-1 and TRBJ2-5, is EADIYQTPRYLVIGTGKKITLECSQTMGHDKMYWYQQDPGMELHLIHYSYGVNSTEKGDLSSESTVSRIRTEHFPLTLESARPSHTSQYLCASSDPAELEETQYFGPGTRLLVL.

The chain joins TRBV27 to TRBJ1-2; TRBD1 is a possible D gene (6 bases). The CDR3 is made up of 14 amino acids. Germline V gives CDR1 MNHEY, CDR2 SMNVEV (reference sequence). The V end lost 0 bases, the J end lost 6 bases, and 11 bases lay between the germline ends. CDR3 coding DNA: TGTGCCAGCAGTTTATCACCCAACAGGGATGGCTACACCTTC. It yields the protein CASSLSPNRDGYTF.

The chain has TRBV5-4 and TRBJ1-1; TRBD1 might be the D (5 bases). This CDR3 is built from 15 residues. V lost 2 bases and J 4 bases, leaving 15 bases between the germline ends. Germline V gene sequence: CDR1 SGHNT, CDR2 YYREEE (reference sequence). CDR3 amino acids: CASSFDSGGGTEAFF. CDR3 DNA: TGTGCCAGCAGCTTCGATAGCGGGGGGGGCACTGAAGCTTTCTTT.

The rearrangement uses TRBV5-1 and TRBJ1-1, with TRBD1 as a possible D gene (5 bases). CDR1 and CDR2 from the germline V gene are SGHRS and YFSETQ. The CDR3 spans 14 residues. The V end lost 6 bases, the J end lost 2 bases, and 14 bases lay between the germline ends. Here the CDR3 DNA reads TGCGCCAGCAAGATGTGGGGCGCTAACACTGAAGCTTTCTTT. Encoded protein: CASKMWGANTEAFF.

The chain couples TRBV5-4 to TRBJ1-2; D gene unclear. The ends were cut back, 2 bases at V and 7 bases at J, with 12 bases in the middle. Germline V gene sequence: CDR1 SGHNT, CDR2 YYREEE (reference sequence). This CDR3 is 13 amino acids long. The CDR3 coding sequence is TGTGCCAGCAGCTTAGGTAGGGAGGCTGGCTACACCTTC. Amino acid sequence: CASSLGREAGYTF. The whole variable domain, filled in from reference TRBV5-4 and TRBJ1-2, reads ETGVTQSPTHLIKTRGQQVTLRCSSQSGHNTVSWYQQALGQGPQFIFQYYREEENGRGNFPPRFSGLQFPNYSSELNVNALELDDSALYLCASSLGREAGYTFGSGTRLTVV.

This clone was detected a few times. The genes are TRBV7-9 and TRBJ1-3; 7 nucleotides line up with TRBD1. Trimming at V came to 6 bases and at J to 0 bases, leaving 17 bases not matched to a gene. Germline CDR1 and CDR2: SEHNR and FQNEAQ (reference sequence). The CDR3 contains 19 residues. The CDR3 loop is CASRIATPGQPNSGNTIYF. Here the CDR3 DNA reads TGTGCCAGCAGAATAGCCACTCCGGGACAGCCAAACTCTGGAAACACCATATATTTT.

The gene calls are TRBV20-1 and TRBJ1-3; 7 bases align to TRBD1. Germline CDR1 DFQATT, CDR2 SNEGSKA (reference sequence). V dropped 6 bases and J dropped 7; count of bases not matched to a gene: 3. The CDR3 loop spans 11 amino acids. CDR3 in amino acids: CSAPTGNTIYF. CDR3 nucleotides: TGCAGTGCCCCGACAGGGAACACCATATATTTT.

The chain employs TRBV6-1 and TRBJ2-7, with 12 bases identical to TRBD2. Losses at the gene ends were 6 bases for V and 4 bases for J; bases not matched to a gene: 7. The germline CDR1 and CDR2 sequences are MNHNS and SASEGT. The CDR3 covers 15 residues. The CDR3 region has the DNA TGTGCCAGCAGGGCGACTAGCGGGGGTTATTACGAGCAGTACTTC. Its translation: CASRATSGGYYEQYF.

The genes are TRBV4-3 and TRBJ2-7, with D possibly matching TRBD2 (6 bases). This CDR3 contains 15 residues. The V end lost 0 bases, the J end lost 0 bases, and 9 bases lay between the germline ends. Germline CDR1 is LGHNA and CDR2 is YSLEER. DNA of the CDR3: TGCGCCAGCAGCCAAGAAACCGGGGGCTCCTACGAGCAGTACTTC. This codes for CASSQETGGSYEQYF.

The sample holds a few counts of this clone. The chain couples TRBV13 to TRBJ1-5, with no clear D. Germline V gene sequence: CDR1 PRHDT, CDR2 FYEKMQ (reference sequence). The CDR3 totals 15 residues. The V end lost 4 bases, the J end lost 2 bases, and 12 bases lay between the germline ends. Here the CDR3 DNA reads TGTGCCAGCAGCTCGGCCGGGGATGGCAATCAGCCCCAGCATTTT. Its translation is CASSSAGDGNQPQHF.

CDR3 in DNA: TGTGCCAGTGGAGCGGGGCCCAGGGATACGCAGTATTTT. Translation gives CASGAGPRDTQYF. The V and J genes are TRBV19 and TRBJ2-3; 7 bases line up with TRBD2. V was pared by 8 bases and J by 6 bases, with 8 bases of the junction left unmatched. Germline CDR1 LNHDA, CDR2 SQIVND (reference sequence). The CDR3 has 13 amino acids.

The V and J genes are TRBV15 and TRBJ2-2; 8 nucleotides align to TRBD1. The CDR3 covers 18 residues. The ends lost 3 bases at V and 5 bases at J; junction bases unmatched: 14. Germline V gene sequence: CDR1 LNHNV, CDR2 YYDKDF (reference sequence). CDR3 in DNA: TGTGCCACCAGCAGCTATCGGCCAGGGGGCGCCGGGACCGGGGAGCTGTTTTTT. This codes for CATSSYRPGGAGTGELFF.

The chain joins TRBV19 to TRBJ1-2; D is undetermined. Germline-derived CDR1 and CDR2 are LNHDA and SQIVND (reference sequence). The length of the CDR3 is 16 residues. The V gene lost 6 bases and the J gene lost 4 bases, with 21 bases spanning the gap. CDR3 sequence reads: CASSLRRREGFYGYTF. The CDR3 DNA sequence: TGTGCCAGTAGCCTCAGACGGAGGGAAGGGTTCTATGGCTACACCTTC.

The chain uses TRBV2 and TRBJ2-7, with 12 bases aligning to TRBD2. The CDR3 consists of 14 residues. Looked up from germline, CDR1 is SNHLY and CDR2 is FYNNEI. V was pared by 8 bases and J by 5 bases, with 7 bases of the junction left unmatched. In DNA form, the CDR3 reads TGTGCCAGCCACACCGGACTAGCGGGGAACGAGCAGTACTTC. Translated, it gives CASHTGLAGNEQYF. Based on the CDR3 plus reference TRBV2 and TRBJ2-7, the full variable domain is EPEVTQTPSHQVTQMGQEVILRCVPISNHLYFYWYRQILGQKVEFLVSFYNNEISEKSEIFDDQFSVERPDGSNFTLKIRSTKLEDSAMYFCASHTGLAGNEQYFGPGTRLTVT.